One and the same sample provided the 6 T cell receptor beta chains below, sequenced in a study of CXCR3-negative and CXCR3-positive naive CD8 T cells. cDNA libraries for TRB were generated by 5' RACE incorporating UMI labels. TCRdb reprocessed the 5' RACE reads and reports one entry per CDR3 protein, with no DNA. The sample table sets out some 120,000 distinct CDR3 sequences. The study, taken as a whole, reports: Higher TRB CDR3 hydrophobicity marked CXCR3-positive naive cells relative to CXCR3-negative naive cells.

What these receptors recognize is not known. Sequenced sample: naive CXCR3+ CD8+ T cells from blood. As to subset: CD45RO-CCR7+CD27+CD95- naive CD8+ T cells expressing CXCR3 (TNR3+). These receptors came from a human donor in good health. Some clones in this sample may be carry-over from other donors' samples.

This rearrangement joins TRBV18 to TRBJ2-7; without DNA, the TCRdb call of TRBD1 cannot be checked. The CDR3 is 15 residues long. The germline V gene has CDR1 KGHSH and CDR2 LQKENI. This CDR3 is CASSLTGTATYEQYF.

The gene calls are TRBV14 and TRBJ2-7. Per the germline V gene, CDR1 is SGHDN and CDR2 is FVKESK. CDR3 length: 13 residues. CDR3 sequence reads: CASSLRYPYEQYF. Using reference TRBV14 and TRBJ2-7 for the parts outside the CDR3, the full variable domain is EAGVTQFPSHSVIEKGQTVTLRCDPISGHDNLYWYRRVMGKEIKFLLHFVKESKQDESGMPNNRFLAERTGGTYSTLKVQPAELEDSGVYFCASSLRYPYEQYFGPGTRLTVT.

The V call is TRBV5-1, the J call TRBJ2-3; TCRdb reports TRBD1, a call that lacks DNA to check it against. Germline assignment: CDR1 SGHRS and CDR2 YFSETQ. The CDR3 runs 15 residues. This chain's CDR3 is CASSQTGTNTDTQYF.

This sequence joins TRBV6-6 and TRBJ1-1. The V gene's germline CDR1 is MNHNY and CDR2 SVGAGI (reference sequence). This CDR3 has 14 residues. CDR3 region: CASSYGETGHEAFF.

The chain links TRBV27 to TRBJ2-1; TCRdb's D call, TRBD2, is unchecked because there is no DNA. Germline V gene sequence: CDR1 MNHEY, CDR2 SMNVEV (reference sequence). The length of the CDR3 is 15 residues. Here the CDR3 reads CASSLLAGYYNEQFF.

The chain recombines TRBV27 with TRBJ1-6; TCRdb's D call of TRBD1 is untestable without DNA. The CDR3 runs to 17 residues. CDR1 MNHEY and CDR2 SMNVEV come from the germline V gene (reference sequence). This CDR3 is CASSLFGAAGMQGALHF.